The T cell receptor (beta chain) under discussion was sequenced for a study of brain T cells in children with intractable seizures. Study-level findings and limits: HCMV serostatus was not known, and viral specificity came from CDR3 similarity only. Pre-surgery blood may have been undersampled, hiding some clones.

As concerns this clone: Its antigen is currently unknown.

Profiled with immunoSEQ multiplex PCR; TCRdb holds only in-frame clones, not every one. The sample has around 80,000 clones, under 95% seen once; the top ten hold roughly 25%. Surgery cases with the highest brain T cell transcript signatures were chosen for sequencing. Pre-surgery treatment included at least one anti-epileptic drug. The source material was peripheral blood, sampled at surgery. This receptor was identified in a girl aged 2 to 10 with Rasmussen encephalitis and intractable seizures.

CDR3 in DNA: TGTGCCAGCAGTCCCTCCTTCGGGACTAGCGGCAACTTTGCCCTTCAAGAGACCCAGTACTTC. Its protein is CASSPSFGTSGNFALQETQYF. V is TRBV28 and J is TRBJ2-5; TRBD2 agrees at 11 bases. CDR3 length: 21 residues. V shed 5 bases and J 2 bases; nucleotides not matched to a gene: 22. Germline values: CDR1 MDHEN, CDR2 SYDVKM.